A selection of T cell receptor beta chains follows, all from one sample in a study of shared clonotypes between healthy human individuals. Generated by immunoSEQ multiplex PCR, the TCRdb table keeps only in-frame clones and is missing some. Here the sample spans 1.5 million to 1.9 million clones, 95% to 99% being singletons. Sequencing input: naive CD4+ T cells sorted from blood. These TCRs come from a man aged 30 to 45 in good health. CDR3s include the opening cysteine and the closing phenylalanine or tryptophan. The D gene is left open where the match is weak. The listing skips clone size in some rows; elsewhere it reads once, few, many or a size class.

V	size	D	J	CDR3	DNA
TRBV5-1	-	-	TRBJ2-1	CASSFSSTSYNEQFF	TGCGCCAGCAGCTTCTCTAGCACGTCCTACAATGAGCAGTTCTTC
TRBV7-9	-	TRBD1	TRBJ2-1	CASSSPRDRVVVYNEQFF	TGTGCCAGCAGCTCTCCCCGGGACAGGGTTGTGGTCTACAATGAGCAGTTCTTC
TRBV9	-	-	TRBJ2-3	CASSVDPSTHEQYF	TGTGCCAGCAGCGTTGACCCGTCGACTCACGAGCAGTATTTT
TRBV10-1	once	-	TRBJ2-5	CASTPGETQYF	TGCGCCAGCACTCCGGGAGAGACCCAGTACTTC
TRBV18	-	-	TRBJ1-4	CASSPPSGGVREKLFF	TGTGCCAGCTCACCCCCCTCTGGGGGGGTACGGGAAAAACTGTTTTTT
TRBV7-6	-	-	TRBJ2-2	CAVGGELFF	TGTGCAGTGGGCGGGGAGCTGTTTTTT
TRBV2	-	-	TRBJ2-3	CASKRGGFTDTQYF	TGTGCCAGCAAAAGAGGGGGATTTACAGATACGCAGTATTTT
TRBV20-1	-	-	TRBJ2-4	CSGSGGGIQYF	TGCAGTGGGAGCGGAGGGGGCATTCAGTACTTC
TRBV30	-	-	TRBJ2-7	CAWTPGHSYEQYF	TGTGCCTGGACCCCGGGACACAGTTACGAGCAGTACTTC
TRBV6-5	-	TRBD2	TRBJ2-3	CASSWKLADTQYF	TGTGCCAGCAGTTGGAAACTAGCGGATACGCAGTATTTT
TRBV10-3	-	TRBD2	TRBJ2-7	CAISYIAGTTYEQYF	TGTGCCATCAGCTACATAGCGGGAACCACCTACGAGCAGTACTTC
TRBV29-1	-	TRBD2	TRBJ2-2	CSVSTSGFDTGELFF	TGCAGCGTCTCAACTAGCGGATTCGACACCGGGGAGCTGTTTTTT
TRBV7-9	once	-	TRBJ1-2	CASSLVGGGGYGYTF	TGTGCCAGCAGCTTAGTTGGAGGGGGAGGCTATGGCTACACCTTC
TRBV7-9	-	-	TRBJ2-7	CASSPQTGSYEQYF	TGTGCCAGCAGCCCACAGACCGGCTCCTACGAGCAGTACTTC
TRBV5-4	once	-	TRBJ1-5	CASSLGANQPQHF	TGTGCCAGCAGCTTGGGGGCTAATCAGCCCCAGCATTTT
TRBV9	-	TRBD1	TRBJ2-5	CASSPRTGVETQYF	TGTGCCAGCAGCCCTCGGACAGGGGTGGAGACCCAGTACTTC
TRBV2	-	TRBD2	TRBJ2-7	CASKGQDSSGRADEQYF	TGTGCCAGCAAAGGACAGGATTCTAGCGGGAGGGCCGACGAGCAGTACTTC
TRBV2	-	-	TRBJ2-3	CASSVRGRGLTDTQYF	TGTGCCAGCAGTGTCAGGGGCCGAGGGCTCACAGATACGCAGTATTTT
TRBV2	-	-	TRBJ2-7	CASTRAGMPQYF	TGTGCCAGCACTCGGGCAGGGATGCCGCAGTACTTC
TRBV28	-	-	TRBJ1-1	CASSYQGPAFF	TGTGCCAGCAGTTACCAGGGTCCGGCTTTCTTT
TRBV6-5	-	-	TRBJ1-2	CASSYSGGNYTF	TGTGCCAGCAGTTACTCCGGGGGCAACTACACCTTC
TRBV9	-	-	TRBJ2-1	CASSVRGSYNEQFF	TGTGCCAGCAGCGTACGGGGATCCTACAATGAGCAGTTCTTC
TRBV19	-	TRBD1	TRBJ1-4	CASSARDRGRDEKLFF	TGTGCCAGTAGTGCCCGGGACAGGGGGCGGGATGAAAAACTGTTTTTT
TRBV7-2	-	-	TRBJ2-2	CASSLQVNTGELFF	TGTGCCAGCAGCTTACAGGTGAACACCGGGGAGCTGTTTTTT
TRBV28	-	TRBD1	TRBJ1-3	CASSSPGQGGVNTIYF	TGTGCCAGCAGTTCACCGGGACAGGGTGGAGTAAACACCATATATTTT
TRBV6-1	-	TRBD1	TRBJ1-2	CASSEASGGGGYGYTF	TGTGCCAGCAGTGAAGCGTCAGGGGGAGGAGGATATGGCTACACCTTC
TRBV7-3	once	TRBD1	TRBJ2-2	CASSLVARGYANTGELFF	TGTGCCAGCAGCTTAGTGGCCAGGGGGTACGCGAACACCGGGGAGCTGTTTTTT
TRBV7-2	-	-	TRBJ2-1	CASSFLAREQFF	TGTGCCAGCAGCTTCCTAGCGCGTGAGCAGTTCTTC
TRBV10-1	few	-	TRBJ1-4	CASIGREGEKLFF	TGCGCCAGCATCGGCAGGGAAGGCGAAAAACTGTTTTTT
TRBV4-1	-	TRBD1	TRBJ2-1	CASRRLGQGSNEQFF	TGCGCCAGCAGACGCCTCGGACAGGGCTCGAATGAGCAGTTCTTC
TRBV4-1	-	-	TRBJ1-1	CASSLKLGVLGSVGYTEAFF	TGCGCCAGCAGTCTCAAGTTGGGGGTTTTGGGCTCCGTAGGGTACACTGAAGCTTTCTTT
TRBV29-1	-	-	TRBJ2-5	CSVVGRLYQETQYF	TGCAGCGTTGTAGGACGTTTGTACCAAGAGACCCAGTACTTC
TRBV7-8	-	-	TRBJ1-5	CASSLAGAHNQPQHF	TGTGCCAGCAGCTTAGCAGGAGCTCACAATCAGCCCCAGCATTTT
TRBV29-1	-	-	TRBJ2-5	CSVVPGLEETQYF	TGCAGCGTTGTTCCGGGGTTGGAGGAGACCCAGTACTTC
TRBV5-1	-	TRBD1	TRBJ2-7	CASSAGQGRVYEQYF	TGCGCCAGCAGCGCCGGACAGGGGAGGGTCTACGAGCAGTACTTC
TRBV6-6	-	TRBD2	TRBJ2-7	CASSGGDLYEQYF	TGTGCCAGCAGTGGGGGGGACCTCTACGAGCAGTACTTC
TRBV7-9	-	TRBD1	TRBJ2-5	CASSQGQLGGETQYF	TGTGCCAGCAGCCAGGGACAGCTAGGCGGAGAGACCCAGTACTTC
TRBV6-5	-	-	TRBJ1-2	CASSSLGGYTF	TGTGCCAGCAGTTCCCTGGGTGGCTACACCTTC
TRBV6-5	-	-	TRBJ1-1	CASSYEGHLEAFF	TGTGCCAGCAGTTACGAGGGACACCTCGAAGCTTTCTTT
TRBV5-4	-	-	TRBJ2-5	CASSPGRPQETQYF	TGTGCCAGCAGCCCCGGGCGGCCCCAAGAGACCCAGTACTTC
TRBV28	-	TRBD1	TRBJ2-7	CASSLTGVWQYF	TGTGCCAGCAGTCTAACAGGGGTTTGGCAGTACTTC
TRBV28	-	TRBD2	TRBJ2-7	CASSRTSGNSYEQYF	TGTGCCAGCAGTCGGACTAGCGGGAACTCCTACGAGCAGTACTTC
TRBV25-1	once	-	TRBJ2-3	CASSARPGEPTDTQYF	TGTGCCAGCAGTGCTAGGCCCGGGGAACCCACAGATACGCAGTATTTT
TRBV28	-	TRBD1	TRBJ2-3	CASSRRTGGTDTQYF	TGTGCCAGCAGCCGTCGGACAGGGGGCACAGATACGCAGTATTTT
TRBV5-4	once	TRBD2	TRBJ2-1	CASSSGLAGVYNEQFF	TGTGCCAGCAGCTCCGGACTAGCGGGAGTCTACAATGAGCAGTTCTTC
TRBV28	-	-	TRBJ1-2	CASSLGIWDPYGYTF	TGTGCCAGCAGTTTGGGAATTTGGGACCCCTATGGCTACACCTTC
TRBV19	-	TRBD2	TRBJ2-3	CASSMQASGTDTQYF	TGTGCCAGTAGTATGCAGGCTAGCGGGACAGATACGCAGTATTTT
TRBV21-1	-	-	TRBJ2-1	CASSKAGIHHKGTSGCEQFF	TGTGCCAGCAGCAAAGCGGGTATACACCATAAAGGGACTAGCGGATGTGAGCAGTTCTTC
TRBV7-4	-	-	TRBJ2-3	CASSLEGAKRVHGTDTQYF	TGTGCCAGCAGCTTAGAGGGGGCGAAGCGGGTGCATGGCACAGATACGCAGTATTTT
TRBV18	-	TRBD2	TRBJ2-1	CASSPQAAGGNEQFF	TGTGCCAGCTCACCGCAGGCCGCCGGGGGGAATGAGCAGTTCTTC
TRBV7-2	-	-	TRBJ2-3	CASPSGASTDTQYF	TGTGCCAGCCCCTCGGGGGCCAGCACAGATACGCAGTATTTT
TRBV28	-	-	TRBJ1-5	CASDPSGQINQPQHF	TGTGCCAGCGACCCCTCGGGGCAGATCAATCAGCCCCAGCATTTT
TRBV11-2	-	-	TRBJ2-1	CASSFRDYRSEQFF	TGTGCCAGCAGCTTCCGAGACTACCGATCGGAGCAGTTCTTC